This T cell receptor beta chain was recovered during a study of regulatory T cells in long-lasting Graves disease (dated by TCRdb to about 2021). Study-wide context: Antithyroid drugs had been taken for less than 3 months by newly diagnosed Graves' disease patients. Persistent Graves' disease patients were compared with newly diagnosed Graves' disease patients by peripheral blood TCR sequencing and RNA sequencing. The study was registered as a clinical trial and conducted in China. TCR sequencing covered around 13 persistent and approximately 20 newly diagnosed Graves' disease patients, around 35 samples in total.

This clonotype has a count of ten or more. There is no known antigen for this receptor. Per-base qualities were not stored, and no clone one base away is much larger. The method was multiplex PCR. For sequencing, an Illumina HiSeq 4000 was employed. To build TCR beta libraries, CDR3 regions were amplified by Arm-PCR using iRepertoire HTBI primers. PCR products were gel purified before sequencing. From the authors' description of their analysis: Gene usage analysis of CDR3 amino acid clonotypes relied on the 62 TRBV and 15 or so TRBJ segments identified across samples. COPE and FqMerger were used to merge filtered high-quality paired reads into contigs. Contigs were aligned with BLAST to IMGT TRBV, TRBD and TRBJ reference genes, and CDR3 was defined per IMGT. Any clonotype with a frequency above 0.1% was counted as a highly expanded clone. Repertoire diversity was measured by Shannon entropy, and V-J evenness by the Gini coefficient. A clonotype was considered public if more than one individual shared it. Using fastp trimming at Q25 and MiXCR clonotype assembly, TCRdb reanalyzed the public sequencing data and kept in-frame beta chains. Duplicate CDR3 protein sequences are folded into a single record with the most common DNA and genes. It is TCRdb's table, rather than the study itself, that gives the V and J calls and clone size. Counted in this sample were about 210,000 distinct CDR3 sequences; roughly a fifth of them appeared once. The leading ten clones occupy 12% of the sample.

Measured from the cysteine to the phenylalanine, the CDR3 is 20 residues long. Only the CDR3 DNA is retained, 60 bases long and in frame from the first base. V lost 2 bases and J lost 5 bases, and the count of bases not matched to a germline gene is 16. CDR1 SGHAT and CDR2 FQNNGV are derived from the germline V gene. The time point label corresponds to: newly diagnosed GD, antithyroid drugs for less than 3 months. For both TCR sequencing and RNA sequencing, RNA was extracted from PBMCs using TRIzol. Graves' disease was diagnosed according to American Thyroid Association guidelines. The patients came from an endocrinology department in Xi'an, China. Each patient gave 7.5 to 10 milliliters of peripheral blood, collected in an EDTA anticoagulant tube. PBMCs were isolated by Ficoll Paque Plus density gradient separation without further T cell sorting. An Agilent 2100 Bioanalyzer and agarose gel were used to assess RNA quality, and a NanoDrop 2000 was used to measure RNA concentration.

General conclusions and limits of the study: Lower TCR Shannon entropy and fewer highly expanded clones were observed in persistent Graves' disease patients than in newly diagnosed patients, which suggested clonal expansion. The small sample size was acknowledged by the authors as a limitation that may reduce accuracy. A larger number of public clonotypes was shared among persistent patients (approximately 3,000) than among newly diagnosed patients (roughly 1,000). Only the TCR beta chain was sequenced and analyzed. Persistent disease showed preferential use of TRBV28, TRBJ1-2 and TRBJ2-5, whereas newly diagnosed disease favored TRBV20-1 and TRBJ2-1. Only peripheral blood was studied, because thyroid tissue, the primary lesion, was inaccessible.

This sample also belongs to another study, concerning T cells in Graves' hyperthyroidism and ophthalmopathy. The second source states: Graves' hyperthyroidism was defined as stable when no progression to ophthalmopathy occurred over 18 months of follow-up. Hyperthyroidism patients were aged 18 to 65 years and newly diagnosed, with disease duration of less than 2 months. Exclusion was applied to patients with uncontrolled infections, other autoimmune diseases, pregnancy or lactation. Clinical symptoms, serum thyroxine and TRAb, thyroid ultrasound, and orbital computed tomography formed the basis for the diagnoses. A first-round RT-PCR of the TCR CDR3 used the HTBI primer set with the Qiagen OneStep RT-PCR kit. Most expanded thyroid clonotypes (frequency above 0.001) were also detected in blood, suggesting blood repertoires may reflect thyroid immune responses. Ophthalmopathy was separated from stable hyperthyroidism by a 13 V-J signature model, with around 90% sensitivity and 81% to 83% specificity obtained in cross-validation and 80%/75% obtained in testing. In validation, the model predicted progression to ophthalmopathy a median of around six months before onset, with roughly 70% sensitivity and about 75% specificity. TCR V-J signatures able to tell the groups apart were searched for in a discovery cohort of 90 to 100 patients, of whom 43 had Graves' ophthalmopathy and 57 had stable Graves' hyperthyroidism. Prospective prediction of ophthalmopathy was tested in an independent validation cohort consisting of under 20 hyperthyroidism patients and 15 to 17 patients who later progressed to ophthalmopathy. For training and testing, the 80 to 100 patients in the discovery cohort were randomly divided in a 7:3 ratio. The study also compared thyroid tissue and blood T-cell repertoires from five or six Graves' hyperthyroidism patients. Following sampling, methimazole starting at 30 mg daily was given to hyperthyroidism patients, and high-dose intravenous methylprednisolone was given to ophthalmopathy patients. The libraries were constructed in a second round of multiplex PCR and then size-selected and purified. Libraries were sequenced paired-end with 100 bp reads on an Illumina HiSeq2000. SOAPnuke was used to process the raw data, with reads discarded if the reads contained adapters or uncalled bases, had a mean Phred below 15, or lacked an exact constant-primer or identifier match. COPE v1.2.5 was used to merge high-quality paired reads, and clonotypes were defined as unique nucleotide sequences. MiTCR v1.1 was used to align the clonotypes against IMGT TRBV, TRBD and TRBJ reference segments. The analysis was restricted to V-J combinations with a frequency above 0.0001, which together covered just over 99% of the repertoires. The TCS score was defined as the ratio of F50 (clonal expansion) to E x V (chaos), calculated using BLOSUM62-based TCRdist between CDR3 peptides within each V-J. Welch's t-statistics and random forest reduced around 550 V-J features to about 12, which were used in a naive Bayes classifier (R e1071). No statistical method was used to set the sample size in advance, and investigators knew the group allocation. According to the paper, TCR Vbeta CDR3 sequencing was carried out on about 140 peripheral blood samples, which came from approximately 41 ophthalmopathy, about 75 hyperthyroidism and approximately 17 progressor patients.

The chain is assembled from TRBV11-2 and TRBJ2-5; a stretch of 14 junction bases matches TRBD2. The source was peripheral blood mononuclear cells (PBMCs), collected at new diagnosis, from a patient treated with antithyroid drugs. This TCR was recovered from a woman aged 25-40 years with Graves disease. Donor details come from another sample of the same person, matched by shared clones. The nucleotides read TGTGCCAGCAGCTTAACCCTACCCCCTCGGCGACTAGCGGGAGGGGAGACCCAGTACTTC. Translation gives CASSLTLPPRRLAGGETQYF.